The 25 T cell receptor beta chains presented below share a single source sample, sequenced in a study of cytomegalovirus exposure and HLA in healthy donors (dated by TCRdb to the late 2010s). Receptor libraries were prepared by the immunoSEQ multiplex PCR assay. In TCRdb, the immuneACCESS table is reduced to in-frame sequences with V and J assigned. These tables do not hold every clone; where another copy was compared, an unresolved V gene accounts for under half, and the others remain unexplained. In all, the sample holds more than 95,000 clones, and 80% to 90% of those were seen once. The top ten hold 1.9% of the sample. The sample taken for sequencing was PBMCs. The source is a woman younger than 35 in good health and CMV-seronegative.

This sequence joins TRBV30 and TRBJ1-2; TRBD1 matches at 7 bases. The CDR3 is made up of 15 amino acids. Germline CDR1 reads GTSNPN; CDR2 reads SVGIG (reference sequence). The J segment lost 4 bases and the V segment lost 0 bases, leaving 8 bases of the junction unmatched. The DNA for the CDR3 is TGTGCCTGGAGTGTATTAGGGGGCTGGGGCTATGGCTACACCTTC. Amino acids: CAWSVLGGWGYGYTF.

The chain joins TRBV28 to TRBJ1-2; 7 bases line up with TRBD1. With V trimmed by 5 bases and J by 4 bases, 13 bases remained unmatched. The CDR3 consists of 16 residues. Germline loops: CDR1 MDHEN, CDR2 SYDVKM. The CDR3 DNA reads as TGTGCCAGCAGTACCCTTACAGGGGTACGGAGCTATGGCTACACCTTC. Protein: CASSTLTGVRSYGYTF.

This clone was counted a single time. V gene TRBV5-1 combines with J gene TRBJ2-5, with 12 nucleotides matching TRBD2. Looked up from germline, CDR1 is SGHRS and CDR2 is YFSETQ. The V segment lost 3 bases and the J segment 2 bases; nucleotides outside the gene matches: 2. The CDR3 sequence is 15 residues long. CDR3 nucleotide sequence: TGCGCCAGCAGCTACACTAGCGGGGGGCAAGAGACCCAGTACTTC. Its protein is CASSYTSGGQETQYF.

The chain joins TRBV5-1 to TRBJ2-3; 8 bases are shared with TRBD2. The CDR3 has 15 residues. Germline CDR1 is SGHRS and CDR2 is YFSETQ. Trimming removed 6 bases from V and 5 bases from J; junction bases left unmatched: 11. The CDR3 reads CASTTTGGEVDTQYF. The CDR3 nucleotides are TGCGCCAGCACCACTACCGGGGGGGAAGTAGATACGCAGTATTTT.

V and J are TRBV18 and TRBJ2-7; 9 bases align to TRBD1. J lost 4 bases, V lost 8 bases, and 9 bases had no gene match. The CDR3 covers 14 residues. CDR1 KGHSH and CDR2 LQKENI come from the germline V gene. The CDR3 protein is CASNTGTGTYEQYF. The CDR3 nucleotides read TGTGCCAGCAACACCGGGACAGGGACTTACGAGCAGTACTTC. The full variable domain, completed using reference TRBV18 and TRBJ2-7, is NAGVMQNPRHLVRRRGQEARLRCSPMKGHSHVYWYRQLPEEGLKFMVYLQKENIIDESGMPKERFSAEFPKEGPSILRIQQVVRGDSAAYFCASNTGTGTYEQYFGPGTRLTVT.

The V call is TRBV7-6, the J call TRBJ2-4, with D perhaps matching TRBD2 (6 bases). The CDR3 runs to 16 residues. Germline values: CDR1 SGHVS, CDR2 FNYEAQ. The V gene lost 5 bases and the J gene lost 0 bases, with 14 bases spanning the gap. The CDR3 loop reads CASSPEGRLAKNIQYF. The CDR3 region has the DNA TGTGCCAGCAGCCCGGAGGGGAGACTAGCCAAAAACATTCAGTACTTC.

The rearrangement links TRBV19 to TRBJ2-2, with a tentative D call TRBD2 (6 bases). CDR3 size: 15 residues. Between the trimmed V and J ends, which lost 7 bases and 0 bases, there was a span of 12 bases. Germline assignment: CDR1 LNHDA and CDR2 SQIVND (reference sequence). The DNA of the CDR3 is TGTGCCAGTACCCCGACTAGTACGAACACCGGGGAGCTGTTTTTT. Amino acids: CASTPTSTNTGELFF. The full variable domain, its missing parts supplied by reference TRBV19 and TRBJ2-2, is DGGITQSPKYLFRKEGQNVTLSCEQNLNHDAMYWYRQDPGQGLRLIYYSQIVNDFQKGDIAEGYSVSREKKESFPLTVTSAQKNPTAFYLCASTPTSTNTGELFFGEGSRLTVL.

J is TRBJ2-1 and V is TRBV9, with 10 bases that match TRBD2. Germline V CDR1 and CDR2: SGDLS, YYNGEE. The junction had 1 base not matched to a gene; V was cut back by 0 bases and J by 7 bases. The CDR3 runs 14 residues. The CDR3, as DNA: TGTGCCAGCAGCGTAGCAGCGGGGGGGAATGAGCAGTTCTTC. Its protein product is CASSVAAGGNEQFF. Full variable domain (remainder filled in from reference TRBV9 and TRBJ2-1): DSGVTQTPKHLITATGQRVTLRCSPRSGDLSVYWYQQSLDQGLQFLIQYYNGEERAKGNILERFSAQQFPDLHSELNLSSLELGDSALYFCASSVAAGGNEQFFGPGTRLTVL.

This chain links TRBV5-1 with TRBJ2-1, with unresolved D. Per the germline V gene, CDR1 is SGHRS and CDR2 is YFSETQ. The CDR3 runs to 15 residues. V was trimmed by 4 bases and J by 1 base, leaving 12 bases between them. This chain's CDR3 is CASSPVSESYNEQFF. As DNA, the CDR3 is TGCGCCAGCAGCCCGGTTTCGGAGTCCTACAATGAGCAGTTCTTC.

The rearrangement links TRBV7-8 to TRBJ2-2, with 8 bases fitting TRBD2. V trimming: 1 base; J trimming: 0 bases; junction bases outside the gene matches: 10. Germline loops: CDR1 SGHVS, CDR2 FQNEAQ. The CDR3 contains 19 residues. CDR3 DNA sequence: TGTGCCAGCAGCTTAGTTGGGGGACTAGGAATTCCGAACACCGGGGAGCTGTTTTTT. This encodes CASSLVGGLGIPNTGELFF.

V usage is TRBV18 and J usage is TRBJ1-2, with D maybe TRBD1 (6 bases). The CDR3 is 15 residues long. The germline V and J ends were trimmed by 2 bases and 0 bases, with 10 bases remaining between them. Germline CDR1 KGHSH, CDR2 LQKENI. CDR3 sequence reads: CASSPTRQANYGYTF. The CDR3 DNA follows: TGTGCCAGCTCACCAACAAGACAGGCTAACTATGGCTACACCTTC.

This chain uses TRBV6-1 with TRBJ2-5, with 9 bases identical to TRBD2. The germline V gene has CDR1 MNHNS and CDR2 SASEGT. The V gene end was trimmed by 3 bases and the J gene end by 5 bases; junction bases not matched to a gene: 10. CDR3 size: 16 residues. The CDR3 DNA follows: TGTGCCAGCAGTGATCCGACTAGCGGACATCCGGAGACCCAGTACTTC. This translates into CASSDPTSGHPETQYF.

The CDR3 bases are TGTGCCAGCACCTCGAGGGTACTAGCGGGAGTAAGCAATGAGCAGTTCTTC. Translating gives CASTSRVLAGVSNEQFF. The gene calls are TRBV11-1 and TRBJ2-1, with 11 bases lining up with TRBD2. Losses at the gene ends were 7 bases for V and 6 bases for J; bases not matched to a gene: 14. The length of the CDR3 is 17 residues. Germline CDR1 is SGHAT and CDR2 is FQDESV (reference sequence).

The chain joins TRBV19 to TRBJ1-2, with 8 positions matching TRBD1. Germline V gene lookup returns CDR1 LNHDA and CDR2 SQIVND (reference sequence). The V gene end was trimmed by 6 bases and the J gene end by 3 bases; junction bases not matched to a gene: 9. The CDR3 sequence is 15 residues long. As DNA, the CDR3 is TGTGCCAGTAGATCCCAGACAGGGGCCCACTATGGCTACACCTTC. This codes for CASRSQTGAHYGYTF. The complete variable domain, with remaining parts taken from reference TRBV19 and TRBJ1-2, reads DGGITQSPKYLFRKEGQNVTLSCEQNLNHDAMYWYRQDPGQGLRLIYYSQIVNDFQKGDIAEGYSVSREKKESFPLTVTSAQKNPTAFYLCASRSQTGAHYGYTFGSGTRLTVV.

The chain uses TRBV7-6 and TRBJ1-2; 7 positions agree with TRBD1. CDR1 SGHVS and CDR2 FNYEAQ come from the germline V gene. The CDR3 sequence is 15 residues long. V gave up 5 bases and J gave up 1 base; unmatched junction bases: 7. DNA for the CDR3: TGTGCCAGCAGCCCTCAGGGGGTCGGTAACTATGGCTACACCTTC. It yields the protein CASSPQGVGNYGYTF. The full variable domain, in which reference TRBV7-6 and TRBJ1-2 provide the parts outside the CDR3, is GAGVSQSPRYKVTKRGQDVALRCDPISGHVSLYWYRQALGQGPEFLTYFNYEAQQDKSGLPNDRFSAERPEGSISTLTIQRTEQRDSAMYRCASSPQGVGNYGYTFGSGTRLTVV.

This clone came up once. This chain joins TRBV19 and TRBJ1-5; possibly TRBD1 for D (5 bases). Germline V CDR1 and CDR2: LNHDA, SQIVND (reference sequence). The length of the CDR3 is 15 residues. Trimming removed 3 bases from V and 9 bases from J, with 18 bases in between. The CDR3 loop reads CASSIGHTTVAPQHF. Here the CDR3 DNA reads TGTGCCAGTAGTATTGGACACACAACGGTAGCGCCCCAGCATTTT.

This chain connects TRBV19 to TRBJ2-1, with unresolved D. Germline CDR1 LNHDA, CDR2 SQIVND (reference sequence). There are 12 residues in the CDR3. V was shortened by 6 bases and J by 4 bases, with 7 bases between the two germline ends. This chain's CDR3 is CASSLRYNEQFF. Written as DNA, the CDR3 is TGTGCCAGTAGCCTGAGGTACAATGAGCAGTTCTTC.

The CDR3 loop reads CASSTQDASGNTGELFF. CDR3 DNA sequence: TGTGCCAGCAGCACCCAGGATGCTAGCGGGAACACCGGGGAGCTGTTTTTT. The J gene is TRBJ2-2, the V gene TRBV21-1; the listed D gene, TRBD2, was not tested against the DNA. TRBV21-1 is designated a pseudogene. This CDR3 spans 17 amino acids.

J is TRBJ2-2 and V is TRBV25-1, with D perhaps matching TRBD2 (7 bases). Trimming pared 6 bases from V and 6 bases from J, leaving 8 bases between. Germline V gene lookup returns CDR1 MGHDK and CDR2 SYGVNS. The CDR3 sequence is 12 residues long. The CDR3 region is CASRGGPGELFF. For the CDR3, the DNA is TGTGCCAGCAGGGGGGGGCCCGGGGAGCTGTTTTTT.

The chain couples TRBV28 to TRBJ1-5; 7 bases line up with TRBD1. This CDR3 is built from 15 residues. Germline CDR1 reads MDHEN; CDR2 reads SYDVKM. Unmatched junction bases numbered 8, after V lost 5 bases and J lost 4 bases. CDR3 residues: CASSHDRVLNQPQHF. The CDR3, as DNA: TGTGCCAGCAGTCACGACAGGGTCCTGAATCAGCCCCAGCATTTT.

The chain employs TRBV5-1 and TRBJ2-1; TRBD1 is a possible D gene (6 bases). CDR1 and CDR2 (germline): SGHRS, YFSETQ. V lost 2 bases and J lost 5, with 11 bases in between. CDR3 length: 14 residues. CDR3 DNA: TGCGCCAGCAGCTTAGAGACAGGTAACAATGAGCAGTTCTTC. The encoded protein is CASSLETGNNEQFF.

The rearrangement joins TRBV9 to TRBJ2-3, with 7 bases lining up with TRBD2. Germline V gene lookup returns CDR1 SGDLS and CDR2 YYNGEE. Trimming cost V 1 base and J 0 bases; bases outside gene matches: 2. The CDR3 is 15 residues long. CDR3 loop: CASSVSGASTDTQYF. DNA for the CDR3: TGTGCCAGCAGCGTAAGCGGGGCTAGCACAGATACGCAGTATTTT.

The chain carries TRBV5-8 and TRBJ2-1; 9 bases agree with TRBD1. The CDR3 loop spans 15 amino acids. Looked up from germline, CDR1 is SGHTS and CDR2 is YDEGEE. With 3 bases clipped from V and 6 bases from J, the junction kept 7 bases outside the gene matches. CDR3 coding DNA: TGTGCCAGCAGCTGGGGACAGGGCGACGCCAATGAGCAGTTCTTC. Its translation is CASSWGQGDANEQFF. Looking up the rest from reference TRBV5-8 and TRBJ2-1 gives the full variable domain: EAGVTQSPTHLIKTRGQQATLRCSPISGHTSVYWYQQALGLGLQFLLWYDEGEERNRGNFPPRFSGRQFPNYSSELNVNALELEDSALYLCASSWGQGDANEQFFGPGTRLTVL.

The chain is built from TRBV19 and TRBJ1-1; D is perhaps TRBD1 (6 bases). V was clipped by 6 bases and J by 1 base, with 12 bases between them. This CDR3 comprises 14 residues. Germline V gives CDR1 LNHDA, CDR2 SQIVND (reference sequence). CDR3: CASSRGQENTEAFF. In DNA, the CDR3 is TGTGCCAGTAGCAGGGGACAAGAGAACACTGAAGCTTTCTTT.

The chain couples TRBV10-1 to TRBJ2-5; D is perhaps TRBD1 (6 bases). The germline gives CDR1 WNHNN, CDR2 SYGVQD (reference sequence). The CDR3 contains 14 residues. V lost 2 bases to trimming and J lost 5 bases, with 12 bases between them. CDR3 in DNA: TGCGCCAGCAGTGAGACGACAGGCGGTGAGACCCAGTACTTC. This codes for CASSETTGGETQYF.